This is a list of T cell receptor beta chains from one sample in a study of blood T cell repertoires in COVID-19. Libraries were prepared by immunoSEQ multiplex PCR; TCRdb keeps only in-frame clonotypes and omits some of them. The sample yields hundreds of thousands of clones, approximately 85% seen once. Sequencing used PBMCs or T cells enriched from blood (not recorded which). Receptors were obtained from a woman aged 45 to 65 with acute COVID-19. Each CDR3 is given with its conserved first and last residue. D genes are given only for firm matches. Clone size is given for some rows only: seen once, a few or many times, or a class if the clone is expanded.

V gene: TRBV9
J gene: TRBJ1-3
clone size: .
D gene: TRBD1
CDR3 protein: CASSVGQGGNTIYF
CDR3 DNA: TGTGCCAGCAGCGTAGGACAGGGGGGAAACACCATATATTTT

V gene: TRBV15
J gene: TRBJ1-4
clone size: .
D gene: TRBD1
CDR3 protein: CATSRPQGGNEKLFF
CDR3 DNA: TGTGCCACCAGCAGGCCACAGGGGGGGAATGAAAAACTGTTTTTT

V gene: TRBV5-6
J gene: TRBJ1-6
clone size: .
D gene: .
CDR3 protein: CASSPRSEVRVTPLHF
CDR3 DNA: TGTGCCAGCAGCCCACGCAGCGAGGTTCGCGTGACACCCCTCCACTTT

V gene: TRBV5-5
J gene: TRBJ1-2
clone size: .
D gene: .
CDR3 protein: CASSLGLGEGYTF
CDR3 DNA: TGTGCCAGCAGCTTAGGTCTGGGAGAAGGCTACACCTTC

V gene: TRBV6-6
J gene: TRBJ2-7
clone size: .
D gene: .
CDR3 protein: CAIRDSNYEQYF
CDR3 DNA: TGTGCCATCCGGGACTCAAACTACGAGCAGTACTTC

V gene: TRBV20-1
J gene: TRBJ2-7
clone size: many
D gene: TRBD2
CDR3 protein: CSASRPAGDSYEQYF
CDR3 DNA: TGCAGTGCTAGTAGACCAGCGGGGGACTCCTACGAGCAGTACTTC

V gene: TRBV4-3
J gene: TRBJ1-3
clone size: once
D gene: TRBD1
CDR3 protein: CASSQERGPSGNTIYF
CDR3 DNA: TGCGCCAGCAGCCAAGAAAGGGGGCCATCTGGAAACACCATATATTTT

V gene: TRBV30
J gene: TRBJ1-6
clone size: .
D gene: .
CDR3 protein: CAWSATGSNSPLHF
CDR3 DNA: TGTGCCTGGAGTGCGACAGGTAGTAATTCACCCCTCCACTTT

V gene: TRBV30
J gene: TRBJ1-4
clone size: .
D gene: TRBD1
CDR3 protein: CAWSVGGTGEKLFF
CDR3 DNA: TGTGCCTGGAGTGTAGGGGGCACTGGCGAAAAACTGTTTTTT

V gene: TRBV25-1
J gene: TRBJ2-5
clone size: .
D gene: TRBD1
CDR3 protein: CASRAPGQPGQETQYF
CDR3 DNA: TGTGCCAGCAGGGCCCCGGGACAGCCGGGGCAAGAGACCCAGTACTTC

V gene: TRBV2
J gene: TRBJ1-1
clone size: once
D gene: TRBD1
CDR3 protein: CASSEDRGPEAFF
CDR3 DNA: TGTGCCAGCAGTGAAGACAGGGGCCCTGAAGCTTTCTTT

V gene: TRBV18
J gene: TRBJ1-3
clone size: .
D gene: TRBD1
CDR3 protein: CASSPIRDSFSNTIYF
CDR3 DNA: TGTGCCAGCTCACCCATACGGGACAGTTTTTCCAACACCATATATTTT

V gene: TRBV10-3
J gene: TRBJ2-2
clone size: .
D gene: .
CDR3 protein: CAISEPTGSGELFF
CDR3 DNA: TGTGCCATCAGTGAACCCACAGGGAGCGGGGAGCTGTTTTTT

V gene: TRBV11-2
J gene: TRBJ2-3
clone size: .
D gene: TRBD2
CDR3 protein: CASRAQSGGSTDTQYF
CDR3 DNA: TGTGCCAGTCGCGCTCAAAGCGGGGGGAGCACAGATACGCAGTATTTT

V gene: TRBV30
J gene: TRBJ1-6
clone size: .
D gene: TRBD1
CDR3 protein: CALNRDSSYNSPLHF
CDR3 DNA: TGTGCCTTAAACCGGGACAGCTCCTATAATTCACCCCTCCACTTT

V gene: TRBV12-3/TRBV12-4
J gene: TRBJ1-1
clone size: few
D gene: .
CDR3 protein: CASSSQMNTEAFF
CDR3 DNA: TGTGCCAGCAGTTCTCAGATGAACACTGAAGCTTTCTTT

V gene: TRBV7-2
J gene: TRBJ2-3
clone size: .
D gene: TRBD2
CDR3 protein: CASSLGRAGGDLGHTQYF
CDR3 DNA: TGTGCCAGCAGCTTAGGCCGAGCGGGGGGGGATCTCGGACATACGCAGTATTTT

V gene: TRBV27
J gene: TRBJ1-2
clone size: once
D gene: .
CDR3 protein: CASSSRNSYGYTF
CDR3 DNA: TGTGCCAGCAGTTCTAGGAATTCCTATGGCTACACCTTC

V gene: TRBV3-1/TRBV3-2
J gene: TRBJ1-1
clone size: .
D gene: .
CDR3 protein: CASSQGGRNTEAFF
CDR3 DNA: TGTGCCAGCAGCCAAGGGGGCCGGAACACTGAAGCTTTCTTT

V gene: TRBV2
J gene: TRBJ1-1
clone size: .
D gene: .
CDR3 protein: CASRVGQATEAFF
CDR3 DNA: TGTGCCAGCCGCGTGGGGCAGGCCACTGAAGCTTTCTTT

V gene: TRBV7-9
J gene: TRBJ2-7
clone size: .
D gene: .
CDR3 protein: CASSLNYYEQYF
CDR3 DNA: TGTGCCAGCAGCCTAAATTACTACGAGCAGTACTTC

V gene: TRBV5-4
J gene: TRBJ1-5
clone size: .
D gene: .
CDR3 protein: CASSSSTRLLTSGNQPQHF
CDR3 DNA: TGTGCCAGCAGCTCCTCGACGCGGCTTCTCACCTCGGGCAATCAGCCCCAGCATTTT

V gene: TRBV11-2
J gene: TRBJ1-1
clone size: few
D gene: .
CDR3 protein: CASSLATRGEAFF
CDR3 DNA: TGTGCCAGCAGCTTAGCCACTCGGGGTGAAGCTTTCTTT

V gene: TRBV6-5
J gene: TRBJ1-1
clone size: .
D gene: .
CDR3 protein: CASTPSGAGSTEAFF
CDR3 DNA: TGTGCCAGCACTCCATCAGGGGCTGGGAGCACTGAAGCTTTCTTT

V gene: TRBV30
J gene: TRBJ1-6
clone size: .
D gene: .
CDR3 protein: CAWSGSGFGDSPLHF
CDR3 DNA: TGTGCCTGGAGTGGGAGCGGCTTCGGGGATTCACCCCTCCACTTT

V gene: TRBV30
J gene: TRBJ1-5
clone size: .
D gene: .
CDR3 protein: CAWSGVGGQPQHF
CDR3 DNA: TGTGCCTGGAGCGGAGTGGGGGGACAGCCCCAGCATTTT

V gene: TRBV6-2/TRBV6-3
J gene: TRBJ2-1
clone size: .
D gene: TRBD2
CDR3 protein: CASGPASGGYNEQFF
CDR3 DNA: TGTGCCAGCGGCCCGGCTAGCGGGGGTTACAATGAGCAGTTCTTC

V gene: TRBV7-2
J gene: TRBJ2-5
clone size: .
D gene: TRBD1
CDR3 protein: CASGTGPTQYF
CDR3 DNA: TGTGCCAGCGGGACAGGCCCTACCCAGTACTTC

V gene: TRBV12-3/TRBV12-4
J gene: TRBJ1-6
clone size: .
D gene: .
CDR3 protein: CASSSQNSPLHF
CDR3 DNA: TGTGCCAGCAGTTCCCAGAATTCACCCCTCCACTTT

V gene: TRBV7-2
J gene: TRBJ2-5
clone size: .
D gene: .
CDR3 protein: CASSPRQPQETQYF
CDR3 DNA: TGTGCCAGCAGCCCAAGACAGCCCCAAGAGACCCAGTACTTC

V gene: TRBV14
J gene: TRBJ1-1
clone size: few
D gene: TRBD1
CDR3 protein: CASSLNTGGEAFF
CDR3 DNA: TGTGCCAGCAGCCTAAATACAGGGGGTGAAGCTTTCTTT

V gene: TRBV9
J gene: TRBJ2-1
clone size: few
D gene: TRBD2
CDR3 protein: CASTLAGGHDEQFF
CDR3 DNA: TGTGCCAGCACACTAGCGGGGGGGCATGATGAGCAGTTCTTC

V gene: TRBV30
J gene: TRBJ1-1
clone size: .
D gene: .
CDR3 protein: CAWSVLGANTEAFF
CDR3 DNA: TGTGCCTGGAGTGTTTTGGGGGCGAACACTGAAGCTTTCTTT

V gene: TRBV30
J gene: TRBJ2-1
clone size: .
D gene: TRBD2
CDR3 protein: CACKGGGANEQFF
CDR3 DNA: TGTGCCTGCAAGGGCGGGGGGGCGAATGAGCAGTTCTTC

V gene: TRBV7-2
J gene: TRBJ2-2
clone size: .
D gene: .
CDR3 protein: CASSFGSGAGELFF
CDR3 DNA: TGTGCCAGCAGCTTCGGGTCGGGGGCCGGGGAGCTGTTTTTT

V gene: TRBV5-6
J gene: TRBJ2-7
clone size: .
D gene: .
CDR3 protein: CASSQGWTTPYEQYF
CDR3 DNA: TGTGCCAGCAGCCAAGGATGGACTACCCCCTACGAGCAGTACTTC

V gene: TRBV9
J gene: TRBJ2-2
clone size: .
D gene: TRBD2
CDR3 protein: CASSVVLAGGPGELFF
CDR3 DNA: TGTGCCAGCAGCGTAGTACTAGCGGGGGGCCCCGGGGAGCTGTTTTTT